What follows describes a single T cell receptor (beta chain). Its antigen is unidentified. Trimming took 5 bases from V and 5 from J; bases not matched to a gene: 7. The V gene's germline CDR1 is GTSNPN and CDR2 SVGIG (reference sequence). There are 14 residues in the CDR3. This specimen belongs to a study of vaccination effects on CD4 cells after COVID-19. This table comes from immunoSEQ multiplex PCR, and its TCRdb copy is limited to in-frame clones, with some not included. The table shows approximately 26,000 clones, with nearly 80% occurring only once. Before sequencing took place, the ViraFEST assay used viral peptide pools to expand antigen-specific CD4+ T cells. Isolating CD4+ T cells followed 9 to 11 days of culture. Participants were vaccinated with two doses of either the BNT162b2 or mRNA-1273 vaccine. Nucleocapsid antibodies stayed negative before and after vaccination, showing no earlier SARS-CoV-2 infection.

The sequence derives from a human donor who received a COVID-19 vaccine. Some clones in this sample may be carry-over from other donors' samples. The chain couples TRBV30 to TRBJ2-3, with 10 bases aligning to TRBD2. Sequenced here: CD4+ T cells from PBMCs cultured with SARS-CoV-2 spike peptides, sampled after COVID-19 vaccination. CDR3 in DNA: TGTGCCTGGCGCCAGCGGGGGGGCGTAGATACGCAGTATTTT. The encoded protein is CAWRQRGGVDTQYF.